The clone carrying this T cell receptor beta chain has only a few counts. The antigen remains undetermined. V trimming: 5 bases; J trimming: 0 bases; junction bases outside the gene matches: 6. The CDR3 extends over 16 amino acids. The sample belongs to a study of T-cell memory formation after mild COVID-19. Study-wide results and caveats: Later expanders leaned CD4+, whereas day 15 to 85 contracting clones were balanced CD4/CD8. CD4+ contracting clones lay mainly in CM and EM, CD8+ ones in EMRA.

TCRdb ran MiXCR on the 5' RACE reads and lists one entry per CDR3 protein. The table shows almost 250,000 distinct CDR3 sequences, with roughly 15% occurring only once. The material sequenced was PBMCs or a T cell subset sorted from them (not recorded which). This TCR was recovered from an adult woman who had mild COVID-19 (a few samples of this study predate the infection). Cell type and time point are not known. V and J are TRBV12-3 or TRBV12-4 and TRBJ2-7; 11 bases fit TRBD2. CDR3 sequence reads: CASSDRLAGSSYEQYF. The CDR3, as DNA: TGTGCCAGCAGTGATAGACTAGCGGGATCCTCCTACGAGCAGTACTTC.